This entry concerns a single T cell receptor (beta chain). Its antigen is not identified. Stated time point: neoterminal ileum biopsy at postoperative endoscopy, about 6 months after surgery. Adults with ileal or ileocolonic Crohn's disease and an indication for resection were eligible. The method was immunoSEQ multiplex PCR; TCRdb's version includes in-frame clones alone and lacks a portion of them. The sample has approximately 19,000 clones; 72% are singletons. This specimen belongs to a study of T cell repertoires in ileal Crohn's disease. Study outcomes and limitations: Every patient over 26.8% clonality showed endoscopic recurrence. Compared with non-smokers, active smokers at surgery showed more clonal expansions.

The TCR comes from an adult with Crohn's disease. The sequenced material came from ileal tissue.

CDR3 nucleotides: TGCAGTGCTGGCCCCAGCTACGAGCAGTACTTC. Translated: CSAGPSYEQYF. The chain recombines TRBV20-1 with TRBJ2-7; D not resolved. V was clipped by 5 bases and J by 3 bases, with 8 bases between them. The germline V gene encodes CDR1 DFQATT and CDR2 SNEGSKA (reference sequence). CDR3 length: 11 amino acids.